The TCR beta chain under discussion was sequenced for a study of a mutant IDH1 vaccine in newly diagnosed glioma. Study-level background: Vaccines were begun 4-6 weeks after radiotherapy alone, or with temozolomide cycles.

This CDR3 spans 15 amino acids. The germline CDR1 and CDR2 sequences are LNHDA and SQIVND (reference sequence). Unmatched junction bases numbered 7, after V lost 5 bases and J lost 4 bases. TCRdb keeps only in-frame clones here, not all; method: immunoSEQ multiplex PCR. The sample contains about 56,000 clones, over 70% of which appear only once. The time point: week 47, end of study. The vaccine gave 300 ug of a 20-mer mutant IDH1 peptide subcutaneously per dose. To note about this clone: As yet, its antigen is unknown.

Specimen: PBMCs, collected from a glioma patient whose treatment included an IDH1 peptide vaccine. The chain recombines TRBV19 with TRBJ1-4; 7 bases line up with TRBD1. This sequence was found in a man in his fifties or sixties with glioma. The CDR3 DNA reads as TGTGCCAGTAGTGCTCCCCGGGACAGTAATGAAAAACTGTTTTTT. It is translated as CASSAPRDSNEKLFF. The full variable domain, with the rest looked up from reference TRBV19 and TRBJ1-4, is DGGITQSPKYLFRKEGQNVTLSCEQNLNHDAMYWYRQDPGQGLRLIYYSQIVNDFQKGDIAEGYSVSREKKESFPLTVTSAQKNPTAFYLCASSAPRDSNEKLFFGSGTQLSVL.